Shown below are 10 T cell receptor beta chains from a single sample sequenced in a study of blood T cell repertoires in COVID-19. The protocol was immunoSEQ multiplex PCR, while the TCRdb copy is restricted to in-frame clones and leaves out a portion. The table lists 200,000 to 250,000 clones, 85% to 90% of them singletons. Sequencing was carried out using PBMCs or T cells enriched from blood (not recorded which). These receptors came from a woman aged 50 to 65 in a cohort exposed to, infected with or recovered from COVID-19 (not recorded which).

In its sample, this clone was seen once. The V call is TRBV6-1, the J call TRBJ1-5; D is uncertain. The ends were cut back, 1 base at V and 2 bases at J, with 15 bases in the middle. The germline CDR1 and CDR2 sequences are MNHNS and SASEGT. The CDR3 has 17 residues. The CDR3: CASSEVRAVAGNQPQHF. DNA of the CDR3: TGTGCCAGCAGTGAAGTGAGGGCAGTCGCGGGCAATCAGCCCCAGCATTTT.

The CDR3 loop reads CASRGGTGTNEKLFF. Here the CDR3 DNA reads TGTGCCAGCAGGGGAGGGACAGGGACTAATGAAAAACTGTTTTTT. The chain carries TRBV2 and TRBJ1-4; 9 bases fit TRBD1. V dropped 6 bases and J dropped 2; count of bases not matched to a gene: 4. The germline V gene has CDR1 SNHLY and CDR2 FYNNEI. The CDR3 runs 15 residues.

The chain combines TRBV3-1 (or the pseudogene TRBV3-2) with TRBJ1-2; D perhaps matches TRBD1 (5 bases). V was pared by 3 bases and J by 3 bases, with 17 bases between. Per the germline V gene, CDR1 is LGHDT and CDR2 is YNNKEL (reference sequence). The CDR3 length is 16 residues. This CDR3 is CASSHRSGGVDYGYTF. In DNA form, the CDR3 reads TGTGCCAGCAGCCACCGGTCGGGGGGGGTTGACTATGGCTACACCTTC.

The J gene is TRBJ1-5, the V gene TRBV2; D unclear. V was trimmed by 2 bases and J by 6 bases, leaving 11 bases between them. CDR1 and CDR2 (germline): SNHLY, FYNNEI. The CDR3 has 14 residues. CDR3 DNA sequence: TGTGCCAGCAGTGAATTGTCGGGGTTTCAGCCCCAGCATTTT. Its translation is CASSELSGFQPQHF.

This clone turned up a few times. This chain uses TRBV6-5 with TRBJ1-2; possible D gene TRBD1, 6 bases. Germline V gives CDR1 MNHEY, CDR2 SVGAGI. This CDR3 contains 14 residues. Trimming removed 7 bases from V and 4 bases from J, with 16 bases in between. The CDR3 loop is CASTSGGRGYGYTF. DNA of the CDR3: TGTGCCAGCACTTCTGGGGGCCGGGGCTATGGCTACACCTTC.

This clone was seen only once. The V call is TRBV1, the J call TRBJ1-2; TRBD1, the table's D call, was not compared with the DNA. TRBV1 is termed a pseudogene. The CDR3 sequence is 13 residues long. The CDR3 loop reads CTSSRSQGYGYTF. DNA of the CDR3: TGCACCAGCAGCCGTTCACAGGGCTATGGCTACACCTTC.

The chain carries TRBV7-2 and TRBJ2-1; 10 nucleotides align to TRBD2. Trimming removed 5 bases from V and 8 bases from J; junction bases left unmatched: 15. CDR1 is SGHTA and CDR2 is FQGNSA in the germline V gene. There are 17 residues in the CDR3. The CDR3 DNA sequence: TGTGCCAGCAGCATCCCCCCAAGCGGGGGGGCGATTTATGAGCAGTTCTTC. Its protein is CASSIPPSGGAIYEQFF.

This clone was counted ten times or more. The J gene is TRBJ2-1, the V gene TRBV19; 8 positions match TRBD2. V shed 1 base and J 1 base; nucleotides not matched to a gene: 6. The CDR3 spans 17 residues. Germline CDR1 LNHDA, CDR2 SQIVND (reference sequence). CDR3 residues: CASSIVLAGLSYNEQFF. The CDR3 DNA sequence: TGTGCCAGTAGTATAGTTCTAGCGGGCCTGTCCTACAATGAGCAGTTCTTC.

CDR3 DNA sequence: TGTGCCAGCTCACCCAATCAACCGGGACAGGGAGGGAATCAGCCCCAGCATTTT. Encoded protein: CASSPNQPGQGGNQPQHF. The chain recombines TRBV18 with TRBJ1-5; 9 nucleotides align to TRBD1. This CDR3 has 18 amino acids. The germline CDR1 and CDR2 sequences are KGHSH and LQKENI. Germline trimming cut 3 bases from V and 4 bases from J; bases unmatched to any gene: 13.

This clone showed up just a few times. This chain uses TRBV29-1 with TRBJ1-4; no reliable D call. CDR1 is SQVTM, CDR2 ANQGSEA, per germline. V lost 7 bases and J 12 bases, leaving 18 bases between the germline ends. This CDR3 is 12 amino acids long. The DNA of the CDR3 is TGCAGCGCTCGAGAGGCCCCGGGTGAACTGTTTTTT. Translation: CSAREAPGELFF.